The source of this T cell receptor beta chain is a study of cytomegalovirus exposure and HLA in healthy donors. Background on the study: About 80 million unique TCRs from HLA-typed donors were held in an early data release. Findings of the study overall: Per a later analysis, HLA-associated TCR beta chains showed more clonal expansion than other, equally common TCR beta chains.

Amplification used 60 Vbeta primers and 13 Jbeta primers. Some clones are missing from TCRdb's copy, which holds only in-frame ones; the method was immunoSEQ multiplex PCR. The sample includes 150,000 or so clones, 60% to 85% of them seen just once. Trimming took 4 bases from V and 10 from J, leaving 23 bases between them. Germline V CDR1 and CDR2: GTSNPN, SVGIG (reference sequence). The CDR3 is 16 amino acids. For this clone: The antigen remains undetermined.

At sampling all donors were nominally healthy, likely with unrecorded immune exposures. Sequencing was performed on PBMCs. The V and J genes are TRBV30 and TRBJ1-6; a weak D match, TRBD1 (5 bases). The receptor's source is a man between 40 and 49 years old in good health and CMV-seropositive. DNA of the CDR3: TGTGCCTGGAATGCAGAAACAGGACGGATACGATCACCCCTCCACTTT. This sequence encodes CAWNAETGRIRSPLHF.